These 14 T cell receptor beta chains share one sample of origin, sequenced in a study of regulatory T cells in long-lasting Graves disease. Investigators prepared the TCR beta libraries by applying iRepertoire HTBI primers and Arm-PCR of CDR3 regions. In TCRdb, the multiplex PCR reads were re-called with MiXCR into one record per CDR3 protein. The sample has around 340,000 distinct CDR3 sequences, around a fifth seen once; the top ten hold less than 35%. Time point here: persistent/refractory GD, antithyroid drugs over 5 years with positive TRAb. RNA extracted from PBMCs served as the sequencing template. Material: peripheral blood mononuclear cells (PBMCs), obtained when the disease was refractory, from a patient treated with antithyroid drugs. Receptors were obtained from a female donor with Graves disease.

The chain couples TRBV5-1 to TRBJ2-1; either TRBD1 or TRBD2 may supply D (5 bases each). CDR3 size: 16 residues. V was trimmed by 0 bases and J by 7 bases, leaving 17 bases between them. Germline V lookup: CDR1 SGHRS, CDR2 YFSETQ. This CDR3 reads CASSLEGLLWGNEQFF. The DNA of the CDR3 is TGCGCCAGCAGCTTGGAGGGCCTCCTCTGGGGGAATGAGCAGTTCTTC.

This clonotype was counted between two and nine times. V and J are TRBV7-9 and TRBJ2-1, with D possibly TRBD2 on 5 matching bases. The germline V and J ends were trimmed by 0 bases and 6 bases, with 12 bases remaining between them. The CDR3 contains 15 residues. CDR1 is SEHNR, CDR2 FQNEAQ, per germline (reference sequence). The CDR3 spells CASSLALGIINEQFF. Written as DNA, the CDR3 is TGTGCCAGCAGCTTAGCGCTCGGGATAATCAATGAGCAGTTCTTC.

This clonotype was detected many times. The genes are TRBV2 and TRBJ2-5; TRBD1 or TRBD2 may be the D gene (7 bases each). V lost 7 bases to trimming and J lost 2 bases, with 17 bases between them. Germline V gene sequence: CDR1 SNHLY, CDR2 FYNNEI. The CDR3 totals 15 residues. The CDR3 loop reads CASTLRQGGQETQYF. CDR3 nucleotides: TGTGCCAGCACCCTACGCCAGGGGGGGCAAGAGACCCAGTACTTC.

This clonotype was observed a few times. The chain uses TRBV5-4 and TRBJ2-7; no clear D. Germline values: CDR1 SGHNT, CDR2 YYREEE (reference sequence). The CDR3 runs 14 residues. V gave up 1 base and J gave up 5 bases, with 13 bases separating them. This CDR3 reads CASSLTLPGNEQYF. The CDR3 DNA is TGTGCCAGCAGCTTGACCCTCCCGGGTAACGAGCAGTACTTC.

V is TRBV5-1 and J is TRBJ1-5; possible D gene TRBD1, 5 bases. CDR3 size: 14 residues. The germline V gene has CDR1 SGHRS and CDR2 YFSETQ. The V end was cut by 1 base, the J end by 6 bases, with 11 bases between. The CDR3 protein is CASSLSGGSQPQHF. In DNA form, the CDR3 reads TGCGCCAGCAGCTTGTCGGGGGGATCTCAGCCCCAGCATTTT.

Many counts were recorded for this clonotype. The chain has TRBV2 and TRBJ1-2; the match to TRBD1 covers 7 bases. Germline loops: CDR1 SNHLY, CDR2 FYNNEI. The CDR3 is 14 amino acids. Trimming took 6 bases from V and 8 from J; bases not matched to a gene: 12. CDR3 nucleotides: TGTGCCAGCAGGGGGGGAGGGGGCGATAGAGGCTACACCTTC. Its protein product is CASRGGGGDRGYTF.

This clonotype was seen a few times. V gene TRBV14 combines with J gene TRBJ2-7, with 9 bases identical to TRBD1. This CDR3 comprises 14 residues. CDR1 is SGHDN, CDR2 FVKESK, per germline. After removal of 1 base from V and 8 bases from J, the junction contained 6 bases not matched to a gene. The CDR3 coding sequence is TGTGCCAGCAGCCAAGTTACAGGGGGCGCGAAGCAGTACTTC. Its translation is CASSQVTGGAKQYF.

This clonotype was counted only a few times. This chain links TRBV30 with TRBJ2-7; weak D call: TRBD1 (6 bases). From germline, CDR1 is GTSNPN and CDR2 SVGIG (reference sequence). The CDR3 consists of 14 residues. V was cut by 0 bases and J by 0 bases, with 9 bases left in between. DNA for the CDR3: TGTGCCTGGAGTGTAACGACAGGCTCCTACGAGCAGTACTTC. It translates to CAWSVTTGSYEQYF.

In its sample, this clonotype was seen many times. V usage is TRBV6-1 and J usage is TRBJ2-2; D is possibly TRBD2 (6 bases). Germline V gene sequence: CDR1 MNHNS, CDR2 SASEGT. The CDR3 has 13 amino acids. V shed 6 bases and J shed 3 bases, with 8 bases lying between them. CDR3 residues: CASRIADTGELFF. The DNA of the CDR3 is TGTGCCAGCAGAATAGCGGACACCGGGGAGCTGTTTTTT.

This clonotype was seen at least ten times. This rearrangement joins TRBV27 to TRBJ2-7; D unresolved. Trimming removed 2 bases at V and 0 bases at J, with 5 bases between. There are 13 residues in the CDR3. Germline V gene lookup returns CDR1 MNHEY and CDR2 SMNVEV (reference sequence). CDR3 sequence reads: CASSLQRSYEQYF. DNA for the CDR3: TGTGCCAGCAGTTTACAGCGCTCCTACGAGCAGTACTTC.

This clonotype showed up many times. This chain uses TRBV7-3 with TRBJ1-4, with no clear D. CDR3 length: 14 residues. Germline loops: CDR1 SGHTA, CDR2 FQGTGA. V shed 5 bases and J shed 5 bases, with 12 bases lying between them. CDR3 amino acids: CASSQPEKNEKLFF. Here the CDR3 DNA reads TGTGCCAGCAGCCAACCCGAGAAGAATGAAAAACTGTTTTTT.

This clonotype was seen at least ten times. This sequence joins TRBV29-1 and TRBJ2-7; tentative D call: TRBD2 (7 bases). The CDR3 runs to 14 residues. The V gene lost 3 bases and the J gene lost 2 bases, with 14 bases spanning the gap. Germline loops: CDR1 SQVTM, CDR2 ANQGSEA. The CDR3 protein is CSVDGGGLTYEQYF. The CDR3 DNA reads as TGCAGCGTTGATGGGGGGGGCCTCACCTACGAGCAGTACTTC.

This clonotype showed up many times. The gene calls are TRBV3-1 and TRBJ2-7, with 14 bases matching TRBD2. Per the germline V gene, CDR1 is LGHDT and CDR2 is YNNKEL (reference sequence). Unmatched junction bases numbered 9, after V lost 0 bases and J lost 5 bases. This CDR3 comprises 18 residues. The CDR3 region has the DNA TGTGCCAGCAGCCAAGAAGGGACTAGCGGGAGTGTGTTCCACGAGCAGTACTTC. Amino acid sequence: CASSQEGTSGSVFHEQYF.

This clonotype has at least ten counts. The V gene is TRBV11-1, the J gene TRBJ2-6, with 8 bases fitting TRBD1. The V and J ends lost 7 bases and 0 bases, in that order; junction bases with no gene match: 8. The CDR3 spans 17 residues. CDR1 and CDR2 (germline): SGHAT, FQDESV (reference sequence). Here the CDR3 DNA reads TGTGCCAGCAACAACGACAGGGGAGGCTCTGGGGCCAACGTCCTGACTTTC. It encodes CASNNDRGGSGANVLTF.